Presented here are 14 T cell receptor beta chains from one specimen sequenced in a study of T-cell memory formation after mild COVID-19. TCRdb reanalysed the 5' RACE reads using MiXCR and keeps one entry per CDR3 protein. The data contain fewer than 350,000 distinct CDR3 sequences, around 17% of them seen just once; the ten biggest clones take up under 25%. The material sequenced was PBMCs or a T cell subset sorted from them (not recorded which). All receptors derive from a man aged 18-30 years who had mild COVID-19 (a few samples of this study predate the infection). Cell type and time point are not known.

This clonotype showed up just a few times. V gene TRBV7-6 combines with J gene TRBJ1-6; 7 bases are shared with TRBD1. The J segment lost 10 bases and the V segment lost 4 bases, leaving 16 bases of the junction unmatched. CDR3 length: 17 amino acids. Germline CDR1 and CDR2: SGHVS and FNYEAQ. CDR3 region: CASSSDSYRDSRSPLHF. CDR3 sequence (DNA): TGTGCCAGCAGCTCAGATTCCTACCGGGACAGCCGATCACCCCTCCACTTT.

This clonotype has a handful of counts. V and J are TRBV6-1 and TRBJ2-7; TRBD2 might be the D (6 bases). V lost 1 base and J lost 8, with 12 bases in between. Per germline, CDR1 MNHNS and CDR2 SASEGT. CDR3 length: 13 amino acids. This CDR3 is CASSEEFRGKQYF. CDR3 DNA: TGTGCCAGCAGTGAAGAGTTCCGGGGGAAGCAGTACTTC.

This clonotype showed up just a few times. The chain couples TRBV7-2 to TRBJ2-3; 8 bases line up with TRBD2. CDR1 SGHTA and CDR2 FQGNSA come from the germline V gene. The CDR3 consists of 12 residues. V lost 5 bases, J lost 6 bases, and 1 base stayed unmatched. CDR3 amino acids: CASSGTSDTQYF. CDR3 coding DNA: TGTGCCAGCAGCGGGACTAGTGATACGCAGTATTTT.

This clonotype showed up just a few times. The chain uses TRBV25-1 and TRBJ2-7; 7 positions agree with TRBD2. CDR3 size: 11 residues. Germline CDR1 reads MGHDK; CDR2 reads SYGVNS. As DNA, the CDR3 is TGTGCAGCGGGAAGCCCCTACGAGCAGTACTTC. Translating gives CAAGSPYEQYF.

This clonotype was seen more than once but under ten times. The chain has TRBV6-2 or TRBV6-3 and TRBJ1-5; no clear D. The CDR3 is 16 amino acids. Germline CDR1 MNHEY, CDR2 SVGEGT. Deletions cut 0 bases from V and 0 bases from J, with 9 bases between. The CDR3 here is CASSYSPPDSNQPQHF. CDR3 nucleotide sequence: TGTGCCAGCAGTTACTCTCCGCCCGATAGCAATCAGCCCCAGCATTTT.

This clonotype turned up a few times. The chain is built from TRBV5-1 and TRBJ2-5; TRBD2 agrees at 8 bases. Trimming at V came to 6 bases and at J to 2 bases, leaving 3 bases not matched to a gene. The CDR3 is 13 residues long. The germline gives CDR1 SGHRS, CDR2 YFSETQ. CDR3 in DNA: TGCGCCAGCAAGCGGGGGTCTCAAGAGACCCAGTACTTC. Translation gives CASKRGSQETQYF.

This clonotype was detected many times. V is TRBV7-2 and J is TRBJ2-2; 8 bases are a match to TRBD2. This CDR3 has 15 residues. J lost 3 bases, V lost 5 bases, and 5 bases had no gene match. Germline CDR1 SGHTA, CDR2 FQGNSA. The CDR3 DNA reads TGTGCCAGCAGCCAACGTAGCGGGGACACCGGGGAGCTGTTTTTT. Translating it yields CASSQRSGDTGELFF. Using reference TRBV7-2 and TRBJ2-2 for the parts outside the CDR3, the full variable domain is GAGVSQSPSNKVTEKGKDVELRCDPISGHTALYWYRQSLGQGLEFLIYFQGNSAPDKSGLPSDRFSAERTGGSVSTLTIQRTQQEDSAVYLCASSQRSGDTGELFFGEGSRLTVL.

The rearrangement uses TRBV23-1 and TRBJ2-2; D unclear. TRBV23-1 is known as an ORF, though its function is uncertain. The CDR3 totals 14 residues. V was shortened by 1 base and J by 1 base, with 4 bases between the two germline ends. The CDR3 spells CASSQLRNTGELFF. The CDR3 coding sequence is TGCGCCAGCAGTCAATTGAGGAACACCGGGGAGCTGTTTTTT.

In its sample, this clonotype was seen a few times. V usage is TRBV6-2 or TRBV6-3 and J usage is TRBJ1-5, with D tentatively TRBD1 (6 bases). V was clipped by 6 bases and J by 1 base, with 13 bases between them. This CDR3 is built from 15 residues. CDR1 is MNHEY, CDR2 SVGEGT, per germline. The CDR3 protein is CASSRLQGSNQPQHF. CDR3 sequence (DNA): TGTGCCAGCAGCCGCCTACAGGGAAGCAATCAGCCCCAGCATTTT.

This clonotype was recorded a few times. The chain recombines TRBV6-2 or TRBV6-3 with TRBJ1-1; D is ambiguous. The CDR3 has 15 amino acids. V gave up 0 bases and J gave up 6 bases, with 14 bases separating them. Germline V gene lookup returns CDR1 MNHEY and CDR2 SVGEGT. DNA for the CDR3: TGTGCCAGCAGTTACTCGAGAACCGGGTACGCTGAAGCTTTCTTT. Protein: CASSYSRTGYAEAFF.

Of note for this clonotype: A much larger clone sits a single nucleotide away, making a read error possible. The V and J genes are TRBV3-1 and TRBJ2-1, with 7 nucleotides matching TRBD1. V shed 2 bases and J 8 bases; nucleotides not matched to a gene: 0. Germline V gene data show CDR1 as LGHDT and CDR2 as YNNKEL (reference sequence). The CDR3 is 12 amino acids. The chain's CDR3 is CASSQQGDEQFF. CDR3 sequence (DNA): TGTGCCAGCAGCCAACAGGGGGATGAGCAGTTCTTC.

This clonotype was detected a few times. V and J are TRBV4-2 and TRBJ2-7, with 7 bases fitting TRBD1. J gave up 6 bases and V 4 bases, and 6 bases lay outside the gene matches. The CDR3 covers 13 residues. Germline lookup yields CDR1 LGHNA and CDR2 YNFKEQ. The CDR3: CASSPQGVSEQYF. CDR3 nucleotides: TGTGCCAGCAGCCCCCAGGGGGTAAGCGAGCAGTACTTC.

The sample holds a few counts of this clonotype. This sequence joins TRBV5-8 and TRBJ1-5; no clear D gene. The CDR3 is 13 residues long. Trimming removed 3 bases at V and 9 bases at J, with 13 bases between. Germline CDR1 SGHTS, CDR2 YDEGEE. The CDR3 nucleotides read TGTGCCAGCAGCTCTAGAGGAGAATGGCCCCAGCATTTT. It is translated as CASSSRGEWPQHF. Full variable domain (missing parts from reference TRBV5-8 and TRBJ1-5): EAGVTQSPTHLIKTRGQQATLRCSPISGHTSVYWYQQALGLGLQFLLWYDEGEERNRGNFPPRFSGRQFPNYSSELNVNALELEDSALYLCASSSRGEWPQHFGDGTRLSIL.

This clonotype was observed a handful of times. V usage is TRBV5-6 and J usage is TRBJ2-1; TRBD2 might be the D (6 bases). The CDR3 consists of 16 residues. Germline V gene lookup returns CDR1 SGHDT and CDR2 YYEEEE. Deletions cut 2 bases from V and 6 bases from J, with 18 bases between. The CDR3 DNA follows: TGTGCCAGCAGCTTCTCCGGGAGTAAAGCGTTCAATGAGCAGTTCTTC. Protein sequence: CASSFSGSKAFNEQFF.